This TCR beta chain was recovered during a study of shared clonotypes between healthy human individuals. For the study at large: Per donor, CD8 memory used one plate, CD8 naive used two, CD4 memory used three and CD4 naive used three.

The ends were cut back, 2 bases at V and 4 bases at J, with 11 bases in the middle. CDR1 is SGHTA, CDR2 FQGNSA, per germline. CDR3 length: 14 residues. Donors were healthy HIV-negative adults without recent acute infections or vaccinations. This clone was detected only a few times. Each subset's genomic DNA was split evenly across several immunoSEQ plates. Data came from immunoSEQ multiplex PCR; TCRdb stores just in-frame clones and leaves some out. The table lists hundreds of thousands of clones, roughly 78% of them singletons. Source material: memory CD4+ T cells sorted from blood. Subset in this sample: CD45RA-negative fraction. This TCR was recovered from a woman in her twenties or thirties in good health. The rearrangement uses TRBV7-2 and TRBJ1-2; no clear D. The CDR3 protein is CASSLTPGLYGYTF. The CDR3 bases are TGTGCCAGCAGCTTAACCCCCGGGCTCTATGGCTACACCTTC. The entire variable domain, with the rest obtained from reference TRBV7-2 and TRBJ1-2, is as follows: GAGVSQSPSNKVTEKGKDVELRCDPISGHTALYWYRQSLGQGLEFLIYFQGNSAPDKSGLPSDRFSAERTGGSVSTLTIQRTQQEDSAVYLCASSLTPGLYGYTFGSGTRLTVV.